One and the same sample provided the 32 T cell receptor beta chains below, sequenced in a study of blood T cell repertoires in COVID-19. Profiling relied on immunoSEQ multiplex PCR, and the TCRdb table lists in-frame clones only, not all of them. The sample yields roughly 150,000 clones, around 90% seen once. Input material: peripheral blood. The receptors derive from a man younger than 30 with acute or convalescent COVID-19.

The chain has TRBV6-5 and TRBJ2-2; no reliable D call. Germline V gene sequence: CDR1 MNHEY, CDR2 SVGAGI. This CDR3 is built from 15 residues. V lost 7 bases, J lost 0 bases, and 12 bases lay in between. This CDR3 reads CASNLNPANTGELFF. CDR3 DNA sequence: TGTGCCAGCAATCTGAACCCAGCGAACACCGGGGAGCTGTTTTTT.

This chain links TRBV30 with TRBJ2-7; 7 bases are a match to TRBD1. Trimming cost V 0 bases and J 4 bases; bases outside gene matches: 6. The CDR3 covers 14 residues. Per germline, CDR1 GTSNPN and CDR2 SVGIG (reference sequence). The CDR3 region has the DNA TGTGCCTGGAGTGTGGTCAGGGGGTCATACGAGCAGTACTTC. Protein product: CAWSVVRGSYEQYF.

The count of this clone is one. The chain joins TRBV7-9 to TRBJ2-5, with TRBD2 identical over 7 bases. From germline, CDR1 is SEHNR and CDR2 FQNEAQ (reference sequence). The CDR3 extends over 15 amino acids. The junction had 6 bases not matched to a gene; V was cut back by 2 bases and J by 3 bases. CDR3 protein: CASSLYIGGEETQYF. CDR3 nucleotide sequence: TGTGCCAGCAGCTTATATATTGGGGGGGAAGAGACCCAGTACTTC.

The rearrangement uses TRBV11-2 and TRBJ2-1; 7 nucleotides line up with TRBD2. The CDR3 length is 15 residues. The J segment lost 7 bases and the V segment lost 7 bases, leaving 13 bases of the junction unmatched. Germline loops: CDR1 SGHAT, CDR2 FQNNGV. The CDR3 loop is CASILTWGGINEQFF. The CDR3 DNA reads as TGTGCCAGCATCCTAACCTGGGGGGGGATTAATGAGCAGTTCTTC.

This clone was picked up one time. The CDR3 DNA follows: TGTGCCAGCAGTTCAGAGACGGGTGGCACTGAAGCTTTCTTT. Translating it yields CASSSETGGTEAFF. The V and J genes are TRBV2 and TRBJ1-1; D unresolved. Deletions cut 5 bases from V and 4 bases from J, with 14 bases between. The CDR3 consists of 14 residues. Germline values: CDR1 SNHLY, CDR2 FYNNEI.

This chain links TRBV7-8 with TRBJ1-1, with a tentative D call TRBD1 (6 bases). The CDR3 loop spans 12 amino acids. Trimming shortened V by 8 bases and J by 2 bases, and 9 bases separated the two germline ends. Germline values: CDR1 SGHVS, CDR2 FQNEAQ. The DNA for the CDR3 is TGTGCCAGCGGTGGGACAAACACTGAAGCTTTCTTT. Residues: CASGGTNTEAFF.

The chain recombines TRBV11-2 with TRBJ1-1; 7 bases align to TRBD1. Germline V gene lookup returns CDR1 SGHAT and CDR2 FQNNGV. This CDR3 comprises 15 residues. Trimming at V came to 3 bases and at J to 5 bases, leaving 9 bases not matched to a gene. Written as DNA, the CDR3 is TGTGCCAGCAGCTTTGATTCAGGGGGAGAGACTGAAGCTTTCTTT. The encoded protein is CASSFDSGGETEAFF.

Only a few counts were recorded for this clone. The chain is built from TRBV6-5 and TRBJ1-4; a possible D gene is TRBD1 (5 bases). The CDR3 is made up of 15 amino acids. The germline CDR1 and CDR2 sequences are MNHEY and SVGAGI. V was shortened by 7 bases and J by 0 bases, with 12 bases between the two germline ends. CDR3 DNA: TGTGCCAGCACCCTAGGACAAGCAACTAATGAAAAACTGTTTTTT. It is translated as CASTLGQATNEKLFF.

The rearrangement joins TRBV9 to TRBJ2-2; D gene unclear. Germline lookup yields CDR1 SGDLS and CDR2 YYNGEE. The CDR3 has 14 residues. V was trimmed by 3 bases and J by 7 bases, leaving 13 bases between them. In nucleotides, the CDR3 is TGTGCCAGCAGCGCCCTAGGTGGCCGCGGGGAGCTGTTTTTT. Amino acids: CASSALGGRGELFF. The variable domain in full, with the rest retrieved from reference TRBV9 and TRBJ2-2, is DSGVTQTPKHLITATGQRVTLRCSPRSGDLSVYWYQQSLDQGLQFLIQYYNGEERAKGNILERFSAQQFPDLHSELNLSSLELGDSALYFCASSALGGRGELFFGEGSRLTVL.

V and J are TRBV3-1 (or the pseudogene TRBV3-2) and TRBJ2-1; D is possibly TRBD2 (5 bases). Germline CDR1 reads LGHDT; CDR2 reads YNNKEL (reference sequence). The CDR3 is 13 amino acids. Trimming left V 3 bases short and J 7 bases short, with 10 bases between. The CDR3 here is CASSQRAANEQFF. CDR3 nucleotides: TGTGCCAGCAGCCAGCGAGCGGCTAATGAGCAGTTCTTC.

Here the CDR3 reads CASSYSTANYGYTF. CDR3 nucleotides: TGTGCCAGCAGTTACTCGACAGCTAACTATGGCTACACCTTC. J is TRBJ1-2 and V is TRBV6-5, with D possibly matching TRBD1 (5 bases). The germline gives CDR1 MNHEY, CDR2 SVGAGI. This CDR3 region has 14 residues. Trimming left V 0 bases short and J 0 bases short, with 5 bases between.

The gene calls are TRBV7-8 and TRBJ2-5, with 7 nucleotides matching TRBD1. CDR1 and CDR2 from the germline V gene are SGHVS and FQNEAQ. Germline trimming cut 5 bases from V and 4 bases from J; bases unmatched to any gene: 1. CDR3 length: 12 amino acids. CDR3 region: CASSRQGETQYF. The CDR3 DNA sequence: TGTGCCAGCAGCCGACAGGGAGAGACCCAGTACTTC.

J is TRBJ1-2 and V is TRBV19, with 8 positions matching TRBD1. This CDR3 has 12 residues. With V trimmed by 4 bases and J by 11 bases, 6 bases remained unmatched. Looked up from germline, CDR1 is LNHDA and CDR2 is SQIVND (reference sequence). CDR3 coding DNA: TGTGCCAGTAGTAGCGGACAGGGTAGTTACACCTTC. Its protein is CASSSGQGSYTF.

This sequence joins TRBV19 and TRBJ2-2; no firm D call. The CDR3 is 16 amino acids. V lost 7 bases to trimming and J lost 2 bases, with 17 bases between them. CDR1 is LNHDA, CDR2 SQIVND, per germline (reference sequence). CDR3 residues: CASTMGANINTGELFF. The CDR3 bases are TGTGCCAGTACCATGGGCGCGAACATTAACACCGGGGAGCTGTTTTTT.

Here the CDR3 DNA reads TGTGCCACCAGTGAATCCGGGACAGGGACCACAGATACGCAGTATTTT. Translating it yields CATSESGTGTTDTQYF. This chain uses TRBV24-1 with TRBJ2-3, with TRBD1 identical over 9 bases. The CDR3 sequence is 16 residues long. After removal of 4 bases from V and 2 bases from J, the junction contained 6 bases not matched to a gene. CDR1 and CDR2 (germline): KGHDR, SFDVKD.

This clone was found once. The CDR3 sequence is CASSLGGIQNTEAFF. The CDR3 nucleotides are TGTGCCAGCAGTTTGGGAGGAATTCAGAACACTGAAGCTTTCTTT. The chain combines TRBV27 with TRBJ1-1, with D unclear. CDR1 and CDR2 (germline): MNHEY, SMNVEV (reference sequence). V was pared by 3 bases and J by 1 base, with 12 bases between. The CDR3 spans 15 residues.

This rearrangement joins TRBV18 to TRBJ2-7; D may be TRBD2 (6 bases). Trimming stripped 3 bases from V and 2 bases from J, with 14 bases between. The V gene's germline CDR1 is KGHSH and CDR2 LQKENI. The CDR3 sequence is 15 residues long. CDR3 amino acids: CASSPPGVRAYEQYF. DNA for the CDR3: TGTGCCAGCTCACCCCCGGGAGTGCGAGCCTACGAGCAGTACTTC.

This clone was detected only once. The chain carries TRBV27 and TRBJ2-6, with a weak D call TRBD2 (6 bases). This CDR3 contains 15 residues. The V end lost 7 bases, the J end lost 0 bases, and 10 bases lay between the germline ends. Germline CDR1 MNHEY, CDR2 SMNVEV (reference sequence). The CDR3 region is CASKRGGSGANVLTF. CDR3 nucleotide sequence: TGTGCCAGCAAAAGGGGAGGCTCTGGGGCCAACGTCCTGACTTTC.

The chain uses TRBV5-4 and TRBJ2-7; the D gene is possibly TRBD1 (6 bases). The CDR3 is made up of 16 amino acids. The germline V gene has CDR1 SGHNT and CDR2 YYREEE (reference sequence). V shed 2 bases and J shed 3 bases, with 18 bases lying between them. CDR3 DNA: TGTGCCAGCAGCTTAGGGGGACACCAAAGGGGCTACGAGCAGTACTTC. Translating gives CASSLGGHQRGYEQYF.

V usage is TRBV7-9 and J usage is TRBJ1-2; D is uncertain. Trimming shortened V by 5 bases and J by 3 bases, and 10 bases separated the two germline ends. Germline V CDR1 and CDR2: SEHNR, FQNEAQ (reference sequence). The CDR3 length is 13 residues. CDR3 residues: CASSPRHDYGYTF. CDR3 DNA: TGTGCCAGCAGCCCAAGACACGACTATGGCTACACCTTC. Filled out from reference TRBV7-9 and TRBJ1-2, the complete variable domain reads DTGVSQNPRHKITKRGQNVTFRCDPISEHNRLYWYRQTLGQGPEFLTYFQNEAQLEKSRLLSDRFSAERPKGSFSTLEIQRTEQGDSAMYLCASSPRHDYGYTFGSGTRLTVV.

The V gene is TRBV10-3, the J gene TRBJ1-2; D perhaps matches TRBD1 (5 bases). CDR3 length equals 15 residues. Trimming removed 2 bases at V and 8 bases at J, with 18 bases between. Germline V gives CDR1 ENHRY, CDR2 SYGVKD. The CDR3 nucleotides read TGTGCCATCAGTGAGGATTTATGGGGGGGTGGCGGCTACACCTTC. Protein sequence: CAISEDLWGGGGYTF.

The chain has TRBV12-3 or TRBV12-4 and TRBJ1-3; a weak D match, TRBD1 (5 bases). The V end lost 10 bases, the J end lost 0 bases, and 10 bases lay between the germline ends. CDR3 length: 13 residues. CDR3 region: CATGGSSGNTIYF. The CDR3 DNA reads as TGTGCCACCGGGGGGAGCTCTGGAAACACCATATATTTT.

The gene calls are TRBV27 and TRBJ2-1, with D perhaps TRBD2 (6 bases). Germline V gene sequence: CDR1 MNHEY, CDR2 SMNVEV (reference sequence). The CDR3 loop spans 12 amino acids. Trimming removed 5 bases at V and 8 bases at J, with 10 bases between. The CDR3 DNA sequence: TGTGCCAGCAGTCCTCGGGGGTATGAGCAGTTCTTC. It is translated as CASSPRGYEQFF.

This clone was seen once. The chain uses TRBV6-4 and TRBJ1-1; possibly TRBD1 for D (5 bases). Looked up from germline, CDR1 is MRHNA and CDR2 is SNTAGT. The V end lost 0 bases, the J end lost 5 bases, and 7 bases lay between the germline ends. CDR3 length: 13 amino acids. CDR3 amino acids: CASSDSRGTEAFF. As DNA, the CDR3 is TGTGCCAGCAGTGACTCGCGGGGGACTGAAGCTTTCTTT.

The chain is built from TRBV27 and TRBJ1-2, with 7 bases identical to TRBD1. J was trimmed by 2 bases and V by 6 bases; bases with no gene match: 3. The CDR3 has 13 residues. Germline CDR1 is MNHEY and CDR2 is SMNVEV (reference sequence). The CDR3 region is CASREGANYGYTF. The CDR3 region has the DNA TGTGCCAGCAGAGAGGGGGCCAACTATGGCTACACCTTC.

This sequence joins TRBV5-6 and TRBJ1-6; 8 bases line up with TRBD1. Trimming took 4 bases from V and 8 from J; bases not matched to a gene: 8. The CDR3 covers 15 residues. The V gene's germline CDR1 is SGHDT and CDR2 YYEEEE. The CDR3 nucleotides are TGTGCCAGCAGCCATCCGGACAGGGAATATTCACCCCTCCACTTT. Its translation is CASSHPDREYSPLHF.

V and J are TRBV19 and TRBJ1-1, with D tentatively TRBD1 (5 bases). Germline V gene lookup returns CDR1 LNHDA and CDR2 SQIVND (reference sequence). This CDR3 region has 14 residues. Deletions cut 4 bases from V and 1 base from J, with 10 bases between. The CDR3 reads CASSTGTSNTEAFF. For the CDR3, the DNA is TGTGCCAGTAGTACCGGGACTTCGAACACTGAAGCTTTCTTT.

Concerning this clone: The same CDR3 also results from other DNA sequences found in this sample. The rearrangement uses TRBV19 and TRBJ1-5; no definite D call. The CDR3 spans 13 residues. Germline CDR1 reads LNHDA; CDR2 reads SQIVND (reference sequence). V was shortened by 3 bases and J by 4 bases, with 7 bases between the two germline ends. CDR3 coding DNA: TGTGCCAGTAGTATTGCCGGTAATCAGCCCCAGCATTTT. Amino acid sequence: CASSIAGNQPQHF. The full variable domain, completed using reference TRBV19 and TRBJ1-5, is DGGITQSPKYLFRKEGQNVTLSCEQNLNHDAMYWYRQDPGQGLRLIYYSQIVNDFQKGDIAEGYSVSREKKESFPLTVTSAQKNPTAFYLCASSIAGNQPQHFGDGTRLSIL.

Turning to this clone: The sample holds other DNA sequences that translate to the same CDR3. The chain employs TRBV10-1 and TRBJ2-7, with TRBD2 as a possible D gene (5 bases). Between the trimmed V and J ends, which lost 2 bases and 7 bases, there was a span of 21 bases. Looked up from germline, CDR1 is WNHNN and CDR2 is SYGVQD (reference sequence). The CDR3 length is 16 residues. CDR3 nucleotide sequence: TGCGCCAGCAGTGAGGGGCTAGCTAGCCCTGAACGTGAGCAGTACTTC. Its translation: CASSEGLASPEREQYF.

The chain combines TRBV7-2 with TRBJ1-1, with a tentative D call TRBD1 (6 bases). The CDR3 runs 15 residues. CDR1 and CDR2 from the germline V gene are SGHTA and FQGNSA. Between the trimmed V and J ends, which lost 5 bases and 1 base, there was a span of 14 bases. CDR3 amino acids: CASSRPDRKNTEAFF. The CDR3 DNA is TGTGCCAGCAGCCGTCCAGACAGGAAGAACACTGAAGCTTTCTTT.

V is TRBV11-2 and J is TRBJ1-1; 10 bases line up with TRBD1. The CDR3 length is 16 residues. In germline, CDR1 is SGHAT, CDR2 FQNNGV. After removal of 2 bases from V and 0 bases from J, the junction contained 3 bases not matched to a gene. This CDR3 reads CASSLRTGGMNTEAFF. In DNA form, the CDR3 reads TGTGCCAGCAGCTTAAGGACAGGGGGGATGAACACTGAAGCTTTCTTT.

This clone appeared once. The CDR3 sequence: CASSQPSGLVSNTGELFF. As DNA, the CDR3 is TGTGCCAGCAGCCAACCCTCGGGACTAGTTTCGAACACCGGGGAGCTGTTTTTT. The chain uses TRBV3-1 (or the pseudogene TRBV3-2) and TRBJ2-2, with 8 bases aligning to TRBD2. V shed 2 bases, J shed 0 bases, and the junction held 8 bases outside the gene matches. Germline V CDR1 and CDR2: LGHDT, YNNKEL (reference sequence). CDR3 length: 18 amino acids.